Given below is one TCR beta chain in context. The entry originates in a study of blood T cell repertoires in COVID-19. Study context: Material from acute and convalescent COVID-19 was sourced from the United States, Italy and Spain. PBMCs, B-cell-depleted T cells, or T cells provided the cDNA or gDNA that made up the material.

Original data processing: Scientists estimated how many nucleated cells there were by amplifying reference gene primers. Only in-frame clones appear in the TCRdb table, and some are missing; sequencing was by immunoSEQ multiplex PCR. V and J calls plus clone size are reproduced from that table; the DNA served to infer D and trimming. The sample contains some 180,000 clones, over 80% of which appear only once. Germline values: CDR1 SGHRS, CDR2 YFSETQ. V trimming: 6 bases; J trimming: 8 bases; junction bases outside the gene matches: 13. CDR3 length: 15 residues. The clonotype was recovered from a woman aged 40 to 50 with COVID-19, enrolled during active disease. Sample: peripheral blood. The rearrangement links TRBV5-1 to TRBJ2-3, with TRBD1 matching over 9 bases. CDR3 in DNA: TGCGCCAGCATACCCGGGACAGGGTTAGGCGGTACGCAGTATTTT. It specifies CASIPGTGLGGTQYF.